This entry describes one T cell receptor (beta chain). At one boundary the junction diverges from the germline segment, which might be a read error. The germline V gene has CDR1 SGHKS and CDR2 YYEKEE (reference sequence). The CDR3 consists of 16 residues. The sample originates from a study of early T cells in non-severe SARS-CoV-2 infection. A single record per CDR3 protein comes from TCRdb applying MiXCR to the 5' RACE reads. The profile shows tens of thousands of distinct CDR3 sequences, 6% to 7.5% of them singletons. This clonotype was sampled from an adult who was a healthcare worker with PCR-confirmed SARS-CoV-2 infection or an uninfected control (not recorded which). This material consisted of whole blood, taken at baseline. The gene calls are TRBV5-5 and TRBJ2-5; D remains ambiguous. CDR3 nucleotides: TGTGCCAGCAGCTTGGCCCAGAGAATTACCCAAGAGACCCGGTACTTC. Protein: CASSLAQRITQETRYF. The complete variable domain, with remaining parts taken from reference TRBV5-5 and TRBJ2-5, reads DAGVTQSPTHLIKTRGQQVTLRCSPISGHKSVSWYQQVLGQGPQFIFQYYEKEERGRGNFPDRFSARQFPNYSSELNVNALLLGDSALYLCASSLAQRITQETRYFGPGTRLLVL.